Listed here are 7 T cell receptor beta chains from one sample, sequenced in a study of blood T cell repertoires in COVID-19. Assay used: immunoSEQ multiplex PCR; TCRdb lists only in-frame clones, some missing. The sample consists of some 150,000 clones, over 75% of them appearing once. Sequencing was performed on peripheral blood. The source of these receptors is a man aged 50 to 60 with acute or convalescent COVID-19.

V and J are TRBV28 and TRBJ2-2; D uncertain. The V end lost 5 bases, the J end lost 4 bases, and 8 bases lay between the germline ends. Germline loops: CDR1 MDHEN, CDR2 SYDVKM. There are 13 residues in the CDR3. This CDR3 reads CASSLSVTGELFF. In DNA, the CDR3 is TGTGCCAGCAGTCTTAGTGTCACCGGGGAGCTGTTTTTT.

This sequence joins TRBV5-1 and TRBJ1-2, with 10 bases lining up with TRBD1. Per germline, CDR1 SGHRS and CDR2 YFSETQ. V lost 2 bases to trimming and J lost 0 bases; unmatched junction nucleotides: 10. The CDR3 extends over 18 amino acids. The CDR3 nucleotides read TGCGCCAGCAGCTTACGCCGGGACAGGGGCATTACTAACTATGGCTACACCTTC. It yields the protein CASSLRRDRGITNYGYTF.

DNA for the CDR3: TGTGCCAGCAGTCTACAGGGTTGGGGCTACACCTTC. Its translation is CASSLQGWGYTF. This chain connects TRBV28 to TRBJ1-2; weak D call: TRBD1 (6 bases). Germline V gene lookup returns CDR1 MDHEN and CDR2 SYDVKM. CDR3 size: 12 residues. Trimming took 5 bases from V and 8 from J, leaving 12 bases between them.

The chain employs TRBV28 and TRBJ2-1, with 8 bases aligning to TRBD2. Germline loops: CDR1 MDHEN, CDR2 SYDVKM. The J segment lost 5 bases and the V segment lost 2 bases, leaving 2 bases of the junction unmatched. The CDR3 runs to 14 residues. Here the CDR3 DNA reads TGTGCCAGCAGTTTAACTAGCGGAGACAATGAGCAGTTCTTC. This encodes CASSLTSGDNEQFF.

This clone was observed a handful of times. The chain couples TRBV2 to TRBJ2-2; the match to TRBD1 covers 9 bases. The V gene's germline CDR1 is SNHLY and CDR2 FYNNEI. With 7 bases clipped from V and 5 bases from J, the junction kept 8 bases outside the gene matches. CDR3 size: 15 residues. The CDR3 spells CASTSGTGRTGELFF. Here the CDR3 DNA reads TGTGCCAGCACTTCCGGGACAGGGAGGACCGGGGAGCTGTTTTTT.

The J gene is TRBJ1-4, the V gene TRBV19; no firm D call. Germline V gene lookup returns CDR1 LNHDA and CDR2 SQIVND (reference sequence). V lost 5 bases and J lost 13, with 14 bases in between. This CDR3 contains 12 residues. The CDR3 here is CASSSPALRLFF. The CDR3 nucleotides are TGTGCCAGTAGTTCACCCGCCCTGCGACTGTTTTTT.

V and J are TRBV2 and TRBJ2-3; 8 bases are shared with TRBD1. The V gene's germline CDR1 is SNHLY and CDR2 FYNNEI. The CDR3 has 14 amino acids. V gave up 11 bases and J gave up 0 bases; unmatched junction bases: 7. Here the CDR3 DNA reads TGTGCCGGGGCAGGGGGCTTTAGCACAGATACGCAGTATTTT. Its translation is CAGAGGFSTDTQYF.